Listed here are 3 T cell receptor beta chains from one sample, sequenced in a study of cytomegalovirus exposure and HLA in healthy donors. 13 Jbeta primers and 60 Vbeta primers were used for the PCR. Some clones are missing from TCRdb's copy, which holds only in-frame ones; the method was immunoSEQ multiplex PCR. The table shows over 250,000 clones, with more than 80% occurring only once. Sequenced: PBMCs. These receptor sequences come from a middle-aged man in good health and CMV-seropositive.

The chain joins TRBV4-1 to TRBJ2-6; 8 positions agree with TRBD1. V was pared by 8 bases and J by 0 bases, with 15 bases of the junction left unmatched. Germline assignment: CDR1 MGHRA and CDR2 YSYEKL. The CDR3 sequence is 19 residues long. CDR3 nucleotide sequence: TGCGCCAGCTTGCCCGGACAGGGCCTTTTTAGCTCTGGGGCCAACGTCCTGACTTTC. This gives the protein CASLPGQGLFSSGANVLTF.

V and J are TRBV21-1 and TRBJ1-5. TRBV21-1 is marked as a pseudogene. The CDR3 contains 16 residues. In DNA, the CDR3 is TGTGCCAGCAGCCTCTACGCGCGGTGCTGCAATCAGCCCCAGCATTTT. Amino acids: CASSLYARCCNQPQHF.

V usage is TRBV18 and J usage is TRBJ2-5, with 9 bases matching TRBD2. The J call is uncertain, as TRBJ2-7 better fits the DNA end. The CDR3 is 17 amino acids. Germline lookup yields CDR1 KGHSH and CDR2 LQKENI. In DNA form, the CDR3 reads TGTGCCAGCTCACCCAGTCCGGGACTAGCACTTTCCTACGAGCAGTACTTC. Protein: CASSPSPGLALSYEQYF.